This T cell receptor (beta chain) was documented in a study of T cell responses to AZD1222 COVID-19 vaccine. Assay used: immunoSEQ multiplex PCR; TCRdb lists only in-frame clones, some missing. The sample yields 130,000 or so clones, 85% to 95% seen once. The CDR3 covers 13 residues. Trimming took 0 bases from V and 3 from J, leaving 6 bases between them. There are a few counts of this clone. The sequence was obtained from an adult in good health. This material consisted of peripheral blood, taken on day 0 of MenACWY control vaccination. J is TRBJ2-7 and V is TRBV12-3 or TRBV12-4; D unresolved. The CDR3 DNA reads as TGTGCCAGCAGTTTAGCTCTGGTCTACGAGCAGTACTTC. Its translation: CASSLALVYEQYF.